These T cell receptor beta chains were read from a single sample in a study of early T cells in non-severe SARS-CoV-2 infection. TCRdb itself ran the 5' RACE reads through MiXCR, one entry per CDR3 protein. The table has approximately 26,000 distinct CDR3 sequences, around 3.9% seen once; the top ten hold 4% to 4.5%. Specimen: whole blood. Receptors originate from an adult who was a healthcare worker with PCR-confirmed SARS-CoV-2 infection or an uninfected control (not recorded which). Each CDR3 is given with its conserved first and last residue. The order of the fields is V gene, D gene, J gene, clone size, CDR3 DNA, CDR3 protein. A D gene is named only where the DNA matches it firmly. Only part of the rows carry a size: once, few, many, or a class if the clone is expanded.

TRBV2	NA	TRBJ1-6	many	TGTGCCAGCAGTTCAACCCAGGGGCTCAGGTGGGATTCACCCCTCCACTTT	CASSSTQGLRWDSPLHF
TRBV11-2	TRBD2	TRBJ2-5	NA	TGTGCCAGCAGCTTAGGGGGACTAGCGGGACACCAAGAGACCCAGTACTTC	CASSLGGLAGHQETQYF
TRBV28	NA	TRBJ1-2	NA	TGTGCCAGCAGTGGGGAGGATGGCTACACCTTC	CASSGEDGYTF
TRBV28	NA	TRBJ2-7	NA	TGTGCCAGCAGTGCGGGACAGACGAGTGAGCAGTACTTC	CASSAGQTSEQYF
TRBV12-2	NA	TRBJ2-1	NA	TGTGCAAGTCGCTTACATCGAGGGGGTCTATACAATGAGCAGTTCTTC	CASRLHRGGLYNEQFF
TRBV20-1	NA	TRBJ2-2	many	TGCAGTGCTTTGATTAGCGCTATGGGAGGCACCGGGGAGCTGTTTTTT	CSALISAMGGTGELFF
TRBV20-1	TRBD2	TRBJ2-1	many	TGCAGTGCTCTCGGACTAGCGGGAGGGTTAAGCAATGAGCAGTTCTTC	CSALGLAGGLSNEQFF
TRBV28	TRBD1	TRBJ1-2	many	TGTGCCAGCAGTCCGGGACAGGGGTTCATTACTAACTATGGCTACACCTTC	CASSPGQGFITNYGYTF
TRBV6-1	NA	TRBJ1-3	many	TGTGCCAGCAGTGACAACCGGAGCTCTGGAAACACCATATATTTT	CASSDNRSSGNTIYF
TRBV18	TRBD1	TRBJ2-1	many	TGTGCCAGCTCACCACCGAACAGGGGAGACAATGAGCAGTTCTTC	CASSPPNRGDNEQFF
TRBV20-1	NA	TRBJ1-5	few	TGCAGTGCTCGGAATAACAATCAGCCCCAGCATTTT	CSARNNNQPQHF
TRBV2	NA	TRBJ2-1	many	TGTGCCAGCAGTGTGGAACTAACCTACAATGAGCAGTTCTTC	CASSVELTYNEQFF
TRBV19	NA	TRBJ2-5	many	TGTGCCAGTAGCCGACTAGATGGAGAGACCCAGTACTTC	CASSRLDGETQYF
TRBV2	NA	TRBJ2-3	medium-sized	TGTGCCAGCAGTGTGGGACTTGAGGGAGCGATAGATACGCAGTATTTT	CASSVGLEGAIDTQYF
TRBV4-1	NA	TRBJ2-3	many	TGCGCCAGCAGCCAAGATAGAAGCAGGACCTGGCAGTATTTT	CASSQDRSRTWQYF
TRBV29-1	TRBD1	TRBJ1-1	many	TGCAGCGTTGGGGACAGATCACGTTACACTGAAGCTTTCTTT	CSVGDRSRYTEAFF
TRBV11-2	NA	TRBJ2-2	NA	TGTGCCAGCAGCTTGGGGTACACCAGGGAGCTGTTTTTT	CASSLGYTRELFF
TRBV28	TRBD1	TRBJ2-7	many	TGTGCCAGCAGTTTCCCAGGACAGGGCAGCTCCTACGAGCAGTACTTC	CASSFPGQGSSYEQYF